The 15 T cell receptor beta chains below all came from one sample that was sequenced in a study of cytomegalovirus exposure and HLA in healthy donors. The PCR made use of 60 Vbeta and 13 Jbeta primers. Clones were read by immunoSEQ multiplex PCR, and TCRdb kept only the in-frame ones, dropping some. The repertoire holds about 89,000 clones, with around 85% as singletons. The sample comprised PBMCs. Every receptor here comes from a man in his thirties or forties in good health and CMV-seronegative.

The rearrangement joins TRBV5-6 to TRBJ1-2; 10 bases line up with TRBD1. CDR1 and CDR2 (germline): SGHDT, YYEEEE. The CDR3 runs to 14 residues. The V and J ends lost 3 bases and 2 bases, in that order; junction bases with no gene match: 1. CDR3 DNA: TGTGCCAGCAGCTCGGACAGGGGGAACTATGGCTACACCTTC. Its translation is CASSSDRGNYGYTF.

This chain links TRBV29-1 with TRBJ1-2; D not certain. CDR3 length: 11 amino acids. The ends were cut back, 4 bases at V and 10 bases at J, with 13 bases in the middle. Germline lookup yields CDR1 SQVTM and CDR2 ANQGSEA. The CDR3 DNA reads as TGCAGCGTTGCCCTATCCGGGAACTACACCTTC. This translates into CSVALSGNYTF.

V usage is TRBV6-1 and J usage is TRBJ1-6; possibly TRBD1 for D (5 bases). V gave up 0 bases and J gave up 10 bases, with 10 bases separating them. CDR1 and CDR2 from the germline V gene are MNHNS and SASEGT. The CDR3 sequence is 14 residues long. The CDR3 loop reads CASSEAGVQSPLHF. The DNA for the CDR3 is TGTGCCAGCAGTGAAGCAGGGGTCCAGTCACCCCTCCACTTT.

The CDR3 DNA sequence: TGCGCCAGCAGCCATGAACAGGGGGCAGGGACCGGGGAGCTGTTTTTT. This gives the protein CASSHEQGAGTGELFF. The gene calls are TRBV4-1 and TRBJ2-2, with TRBD1 identical over 9 bases. The CDR3 spans 16 residues. Germline V lookup: CDR1 MGHRA, CDR2 YSYEKL. V lost 3 bases, J lost 5 bases, and 7 bases stayed unmatched.

This clone was observed a few times. V is TRBV6-4 and J is TRBJ2-2, with D perhaps TRBD1 (6 bases). Germline V gene sequence: CDR1 MRHNA, CDR2 SNTAGT. The CDR3 is made up of 14 amino acids. V lost 2 bases and J lost 2, with 6 bases in between. CDR3 nucleotides: TGTGCCAGCAGTGACGGGACAAACACCGGGGAGCTGTTTTTT. Protein sequence: CASSDGTNTGELFF.

V gene TRBV2 combines with J gene TRBJ1-1; maybe TRBD1 (6 bases). CDR1 and CDR2 from the germline V gene are SNHLY and FYNNEI. Between the trimmed V and J ends, which lost 8 bases and 6 bases, there was a span of 13 bases. The CDR3 runs 12 residues. The CDR3 sequence is CASAQGSAEAFF. In DNA form, the CDR3 reads TGTGCCAGCGCCCAGGGGAGCGCTGAAGCTTTCTTT.

The chain employs TRBV6-6 and TRBJ1-2; D unclear. The CDR3 spans 13 residues. Between the trimmed V and J ends, which lost 7 bases and 4 bases, there was a span of 13 bases. Germline V gene sequence: CDR1 MNHNY, CDR2 SVGAGI (reference sequence). The CDR3 reads CASTRGIGYGYTF. As DNA, the CDR3 is TGTGCCAGCACAAGAGGGATAGGCTATGGCTACACCTTC.

The chain carries TRBV5-6 and TRBJ2-7; D might be TRBD2 (5 bases). The CDR3 extends over 14 amino acids. V lost 0 bases and J 0 bases, leaving 7 bases between the germline ends. Germline V gene data show CDR1 as SGHDT and CDR2 as YYEEEE. CDR3 DNA sequence: TGTGCCAGCAGCTTGGTTCGGGACTCCTACGAGCAGTACTTC. Residues: CASSLVRDSYEQYF.

This clone was counted a few times. This chain connects TRBV10-2 to TRBJ1-5; D ambiguous. The CDR3 loop spans 14 amino acids. Trimming removed 2 bases at V and 4 bases at J, with 9 bases between. The germline gives CDR1 WSHSY, CDR2 SAAADI. The CDR3 DNA reads as TGCGCCAGCAGTGAGAACACGGGGAATCAGCCCCAGCATTTT. It codes for CASSENTGNQPQHF.

Notes on this clone: Other DNA sequences in the sample encode the same CDR3. The genes are TRBV7-3 and TRBJ1-1; TRBD1 matches at 7 bases. The V and J ends lost 5 bases and 0 bases, in that order; junction bases with no gene match: 3. In germline, CDR1 is SGHTA, CDR2 FQGTGA. The CDR3 runs to 14 residues. The CDR3 DNA sequence: TGTGCCAGCAGCCTTAGGGGGCTGAACACTGAAGCTTTCTTT. Protein: CASSLRGLNTEAFF. The variable domain in full, completed from reference TRBV7-3 and TRBJ1-1, reads GAGVSQTPSNKVTEKGKYVELRCDPISGHTALYWYRQSLGQGPEFLIYFQGTGAADDSGLPNDRFFAVRPEGSVSTLKIQRTERGDSAVYLCASSLRGLNTEAFFGQGTRLTVV.

The chain couples TRBV5-1 to TRBJ2-6, with D perhaps matching TRBD1 (5 bases). Trimming stripped 4 bases from V and 0 bases from J, with 14 bases between. Germline CDR1 and CDR2: SGHRS and YFSETQ. This CDR3 contains 17 residues. CDR3 sequence (DNA): TGCGCCAGCAGCCACGGACACGGAGACTCTGGGGCCAACGTCCTGACTTTC. This gives the protein CASSHGHGDSGANVLTF.

The J gene is TRBJ2-3, the V gene TRBV7-2; perhaps TRBD2 as D (5 bases). CDR3 length: 14 amino acids. V was pared by 6 bases and J by 5 bases, with 15 bases between. Germline-derived CDR1 and CDR2 are SGHTA and FQGNSA. The CDR3, as DNA: TGTGCCAGCAGGTTAACTGATCGGGAAGATACGCAGTATTTT. It codes for CASRLTDREDTQYF.

This clone was seen only a few times. The chain uses TRBV4-3 and TRBJ2-2; the D is unclear. CDR1 and CDR2 from the germline V gene are LGHNA and YSLEER. The CDR3 length is 14 residues. V was cut by 0 bases and J by 3 bases, with 5 bases left in between. CDR3: CASSQDRYTGELFF. The CDR3 bases are TGCGCCAGCAGCCAAGACAGGTACACCGGGGAGCTGTTTTTT.

As concerns this clone: At one boundary the junction diverges from the germline segment, which might be a read error. The rearrangement uses TRBV27 and TRBJ1-1; D is undetermined. The CDR3 runs 13 residues. Germline loops: CDR1 MNHEY, CDR2 SMNVEV (reference sequence). CDR3 sequence (DNA): TGTGCCAGCAGCTTATCGTGGCAGAATGAAGCTTTCTTT. Its protein is CASSLSWQNEAFF.

The table lists this clone with a count of one. The gene calls are TRBV5-1 and TRBJ1-1; D perhaps matches TRBD1 (6 bases). CDR1 and CDR2 from the germline V gene are SGHRS and YFSETQ. Trimming shortened V by 4 bases and J by 1 base, and 11 bases separated the two germline ends. This CDR3 spans 14 amino acids. CDR3 sequence: CASSLETGNTEAFF. CDR3 DNA sequence: TGCGCCAGCAGCCTCGAGACAGGGAACACTGAAGCTTTCTTT.